This T cell receptor (beta chain) was captured by sequencing in a study of cytomegalovirus exposure and HLA in healthy donors. For this clone: What it recognizes is unknown.

The V end lost 3 bases, the J end lost 0 bases, and 8 bases lay between the germline ends. The germline CDR1 and CDR2 sequences are MNHEY and SMNVEV (reference sequence). The CDR3 totals 14 residues. The PCR had 60 Vbeta and 13 Jbeta primers. The table came from immunoSEQ multiplex PCR; TCRdb's copy has only in-frame clones and leaves some out. The sample lists roughly 100,000 clones; over 60% were seen once. Whole-study findings and limits: Later analysis demonstrated an association between a missense DCLRE1C variant and TCR beta V- and J-gene trimming.

Specimen: PBMCs. This sequence joins TRBV27 and TRBJ1-1; weak D call: TRBD1 (5 bases). The sequence was collected from a woman under 30 in good health and CMV-seropositive. The CDR3: CASSLTALNTEAFF. The CDR3 region has the DNA TGTGCCAGCAGTTTGACAGCCTTGAACACTGAAGCTTTCTTT.